The clone carrying this T cell receptor beta chain was detected many times. The data were obtained in a study of blood T cells in healthy people across ages. Next came a second PCR, run for roughly 6 to 11 cycles, which used a sample-barcoded 5' primer along with a J-beta primer mix. In TCRdb, the 5' RACE reads were re-called with MiXCR into one record per CDR3 protein. This sample has 540,000 or so distinct CDR3 sequences; 20% to 30% occur once, and the top ten carry approximately 10%. The CDR3 consists of 16 residues. V shed 5 bases, J shed 9 bases, and the junction held 13 bases outside the gene matches. The germline V gene encodes CDR1 MDHEN and CDR2 SYDVKM. The same specimen was also included in a second study, on T cells of mothers and their children.

The material sequenced was blood. The chain recombines TRBV28 with TRBJ1-6, with TRBD1 matching 7 bases. This TCR derives from a boy aged 10-17 years in good health. The CDR3 loop is CASSGQAHRGTSPLHF. CDR3 DNA sequence: TGTGCCAGCAGTGGACAGGCACACAGGGGCACTTCACCCCTCCACTTT.